These T cell receptor beta chains were read from a single sample in a study of T cells expressing NK-cell markers. TCRdb reprocessed the 5' RACE reads, with one entry per CDR3 protein and no DNA. This repertoire comprises 440,000 or so distinct CDR3 sequences; its ten largest clones make up 7.3%. Material for sequencing was blood T cells: a sorted CD56 or NKG2C T cell subset, CD4+ or CD8+ T cells, or bulk PBMC T cells (not recorded which). The receptors originated from a woman between 18 and 70 years old in good health. Both conserved end residues are part of each CDR3. The order of the fields is CDR3 length, J gene, V gene, CDR3 protein.

CDR3 length: 15
J gene: TRBJ1-4
V gene: TRBV7-9
CDR3 protein: CASSSGQVQNEKLFF

CDR3 length: 22
J gene: TRBJ2-4
V gene: TRBV20-1
CDR3 protein: CSADIRGLGELAGSKVENIQYF

CDR3 length: 13
J gene: TRBJ1-1
V gene: TRBV12-3/TRBV12-4
CDR3 protein: CASSLNGGTEAFF

CDR3 length: 16
J gene: TRBJ2-1
V gene: TRBV7-3
CDR3 protein: CASSLIGTSSYNEQFF

CDR3 length: 14
J gene: TRBJ2-4
V gene: TRBV12-3/TRBV12-4
CDR3 protein: CASSLGVAKNIQYF

CDR3 length: 19
J gene: TRBJ1-6
V gene: TRBV27
CDR3 protein: CASSFVRTGKSSYNSPLHF

CDR3 length: 14
J gene: TRBJ1-4
V gene: TRBV7-9
CDR3 protein: CASSSLLPNEKLFF

CDR3 length: 16
J gene: TRBJ2-2
V gene: TRBV2
CDR3 protein: CARNIPGTTDTGELFF

CDR3 length: 16
J gene: TRBJ1-5
V gene: TRBV6-2/TRBV6-3
CDR3 protein: CASSPDTAGSDQPQHF

CDR3 length: 15
J gene: TRBJ2-7
V gene: TRBV12-3/TRBV12-4
CDR3 protein: CASSLATGGVYEQYF

CDR3 length: 18
J gene: TRBJ2-5
V gene: TRBV11-2
CDR3 protein: CASSQRFTSGSNQETQYF

CDR3 length: 14
J gene: TRBJ1-1
V gene: TRBV4-3
CDR3 protein: CASSQDRVGTEAFF

CDR3 length: 17
J gene: TRBJ2-1
V gene: TRBV5-6
CDR3 protein: CASSSSLTSGSYNEQFF

CDR3 length: 16
J gene: TRBJ2-1
V gene: TRBV9
CDR3 protein: CASSVGGGAAYNEQFF

CDR3 length: 11
J gene: TRBJ2-1
V gene: TRBV7-8
CDR3 protein: CASSLSHEQFF

CDR3 length: 13
J gene: TRBJ2-7
V gene: TRBV28
CDR3 protein: CASTPGLVPEQYF

CDR3 length: 14
J gene: TRBJ2-1
V gene: TRBV25-1
CDR3 protein: CASSAPGGWNEQFF

CDR3 length: 13
J gene: TRBJ1-1
V gene: TRBV20-1
CDR3 protein: CSAVGTRGTEAFF

CDR3 length: 13
J gene: TRBJ2-1
V gene: TRBV30
CDR3 protein: CARRDRGLYEQFF

CDR3 length: 13
J gene: TRBJ2-7
V gene: TRBV28
CDR3 protein: CASTPPLTGEQYF

CDR3 length: 17
J gene: TRBJ2-1
V gene: TRBV7-2
CDR3 protein: CASSLYHWTSGYNEQFF

CDR3 length: 12
J gene: TRBJ1-2
V gene: TRBV3-1
CDR3 protein: CASSQEDRDYTF

CDR3 length: 15
J gene: TRBJ2-1
V gene: TRBV6-2/TRBV6-3
CDR3 protein: CASNTRGGIYNEQFF

CDR3 length: 14
J gene: TRBJ2-7
V gene: TRBV6-2/TRBV6-3
CDR3 protein: CASSRELAPYEQYF

CDR3 length: 16
J gene: TRBJ2-1
V gene: TRBV4-3
CDR3 protein: CASSQDSASHYNEQFF

CDR3 length: 13
J gene: TRBJ1-2
V gene: TRBV12-3/TRBV12-4
CDR3 protein: CASSLAWGDGYTF

CDR3 length: 15
J gene: TRBJ1-4
V gene: TRBV6-5
CDR3 protein: CASSYSAGSNEKLFF

CDR3 length: 12
J gene: TRBJ1-1
V gene: TRBV20-1
CDR3 protein: CSASRQGDEAFF

CDR3 length: 13
J gene: TRBJ1-1
V gene: TRBV12-3/TRBV12-4
CDR3 protein: CASSLSGPTEAFF

CDR3 length: 14
J gene: TRBJ2-5
V gene: TRBV2
CDR3 protein: CASRLTFTQETQYF

CDR3 length: 13
J gene: TRBJ1-1
V gene: TRBV5-6
CDR3 protein: CASSRGQGVVAFF

CDR3 length: 13
J gene: TRBJ1-1
V gene: TRBV12-5
CDR3 protein: CASGYQEEGEAFF

CDR3 length: 17
J gene: TRBJ1-5
V gene: TRBV15
CDR3 protein: CATSSRRGEGAYQPQHF

CDR3 length: 16
J gene: TRBJ2-2
V gene: TRBV10-3
CDR3 protein: CATRPDQGQGTGELFF

CDR3 length: 17
J gene: TRBJ1-1
V gene: TRBV18
CDR3 protein: CASSPPGPGWGNTEAFF

CDR3 length: 13
J gene: TRBJ2-5
V gene: TRBV5-1
CDR3 protein: CASSLQSEETQYF

CDR3 length: 15
J gene: TRBJ2-5
V gene: TRBV20-1
CDR3 protein: CSAAGRGSPFETQYF

CDR3 length: 15
J gene: TRBJ1-3
V gene: TRBV6-1
CDR3 protein: CASTLNADSGNTIYF

CDR3 length: 13
J gene: TRBJ2-7
V gene: TRBV15
CDR3 protein: CATSRGHNYEQYF